This TCR beta chain was sequenced for a study of glioma-infiltrating T cells. A word on this clonotype: The antigen is unknown. With a much larger clone just one base away, this may be a read error.

Using RNA template, CDR3s of TCR alpha and beta were amplified with iRepertoire arm-PCR. For one-step reverse transcription and amplification, 100-400 ng of tissue mRNA or PBMC total RNA was used. Using its own MiXCR run on the multiplex PCR reads, TCRdb lists one record per CDR3 protein. The profile covers roughly 200,000 distinct CDR3 sequences, with approximately 30% appearing a single time and roughly 21% taken by the ten largest. Study-wide findings and caveats: Only very few CDR3 sequences appeared in both tissue and blood. Gliomas, especially low-grade, showed above-expected tissue-blood divergence; non-neoplastic patients showed below.

This CDR3 is built from 12 residues. V was clipped by 8 bases and J by 10 bases, with 17 bases between them. Germline assignment: CDR1 LGHDT and CDR2 YNNKEL (reference sequence). The sequence came from a human donor with low-grade glioma or glioblastoma, undergoing nonglioma brain surgery, or in good health (not recorded which). Sequencing input: glioma tissue, nonneoplastic brain tissue, or PBMCs (not recorded which). V is TRBV3-1 and J is TRBJ1-2, with D hard to call. This chain's CDR3 is CASSTSASVYTF. DNA for the CDR3: TGTGCCAGCTCCACGTCCGCCAGCGTCTACACCTTC. Together with reference TRBV3-1 and TRBJ1-2, the CDR3 gives the full variable domain: DTAVSQTPKYLVTQMGNDKSIKCEQNLGHDTMYWYKQDSKKFLKIMFSYNNKELIINETVPNRFSPKSPDKAHLNLHINSLELGDSAVYFCASSTSASVYTFGSGTRLTVV.